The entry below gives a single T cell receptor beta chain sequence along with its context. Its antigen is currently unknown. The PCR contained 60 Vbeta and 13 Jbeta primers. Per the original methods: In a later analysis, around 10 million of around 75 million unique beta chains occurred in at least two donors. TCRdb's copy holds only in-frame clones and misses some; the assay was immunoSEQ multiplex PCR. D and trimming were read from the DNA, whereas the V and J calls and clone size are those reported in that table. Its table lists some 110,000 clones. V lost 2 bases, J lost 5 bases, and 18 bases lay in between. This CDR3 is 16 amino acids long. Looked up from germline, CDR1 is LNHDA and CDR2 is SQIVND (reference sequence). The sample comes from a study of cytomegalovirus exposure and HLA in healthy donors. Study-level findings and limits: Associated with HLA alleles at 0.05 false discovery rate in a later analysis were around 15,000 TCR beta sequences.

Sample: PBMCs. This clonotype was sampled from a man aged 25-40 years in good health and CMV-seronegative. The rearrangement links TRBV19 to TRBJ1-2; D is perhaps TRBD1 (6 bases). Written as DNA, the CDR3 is TGTGCCAGTAGTATAACTTCGCGGGGGCCGGCGTATGGCTACACCTTC. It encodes CASSITSRGPAYGYTF.